This T cell receptor (beta chain) was obtained from a study of T-cell reconstitution after alpha-beta-depleted transplantation in children. This clonotype was seen repeatedly, ten times or more. Germline trimming cut 7 bases from V and 4 bases from J; bases unmatched to any gene: 3. Germline CDR1 SQVTM, CDR2 ANQGSEA. The CDR3 runs 13 residues. This sample's TCRbeta library carried unique molecular identifier barcodes. From the PCR reads, TCRdb called clonotypes with MiXCR, one entry per CDR3 protein. The data hold 600,000 to 700,000 distinct CDR3 sequences, with around 12% observed a single time. The receptor was isolated from a girl aged 2 to 10 with congenital amegakaryocytic thrombocytopenia, due to receive a stem cell transplant. The chain has TRBV29-1 and TRBJ2-2; 10 bases are a match to TRBD2. The sample consisted of PBMCs, taken before TCRalphabeta/CD19-depleted stem cell transplant. The CDR3 sequence: CSGLAGVTGELFF. The CDR3 nucleotides are TGCAGCGGTCTAGCGGGAGTCACCGGGGAGCTGTTTTTT.